This T cell receptor beta chain derives from a study of siplizumab effects on memory and regulatory T cells. Study summary: Paired mixed lymphocyte reactions received either siplizumab at roughly 0.99 ug/mL or no drug. Study observations and caveats: Major contributors to the alloresponse seemed to be naive T cells, which also appeared more diverse than memory cells. In controls, about 28% of mappable alloreactive CD4+ clones were Treg-derived on average, versus roughly 63% with siplizumab. Proliferating CD4+ or CD8+ clones, roughly 75-96% of them, lacked an assignable naive or memory phenotype.

Comments on this clone: Its specificity is unknown.

The CDR3 has 13 amino acids. The V end was cut by 4 bases, the J end by 1 base, with 5 bases between. Germline V gives CDR1 ENHRY, CDR2 SYGVKD. Cells from the mixed lymphocyte reaction were cocultured for over five days at 37°C. TCRdb keeps only in-frame clones here, not all; method: immunoSEQ multiplex PCR. The data contain roughly 9,200 clones, 40% of them singletons. The TCR comes from a human donor in good health; the cells came from an allogeneic mixed lymphocyte reaction. The V gene is TRBV10-3, the J gene TRBJ1-5; D remains ambiguous. The sample consisted of CFSE-low (dividing) CD4+ T cells sorted from an allogeneic mixed lymphocyte reaction. CDR3 bases: TGTGCCATCAGTGGGGTAAGCAATCAGCCCCAGCATTTT. Amino acids: CAISGVSNQPQHF.